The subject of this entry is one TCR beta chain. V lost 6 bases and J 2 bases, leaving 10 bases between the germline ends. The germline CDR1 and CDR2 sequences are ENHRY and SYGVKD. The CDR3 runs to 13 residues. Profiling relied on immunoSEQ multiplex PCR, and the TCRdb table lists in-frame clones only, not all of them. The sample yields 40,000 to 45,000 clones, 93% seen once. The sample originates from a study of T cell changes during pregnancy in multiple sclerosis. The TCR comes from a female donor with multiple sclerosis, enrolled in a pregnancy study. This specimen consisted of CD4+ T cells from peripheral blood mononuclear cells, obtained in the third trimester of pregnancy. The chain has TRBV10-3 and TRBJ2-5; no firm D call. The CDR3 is CAISRRGQETQYF. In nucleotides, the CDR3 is TGTGCCATCAGCCGACGCGGACAAGAGACCCAGTACTTC.